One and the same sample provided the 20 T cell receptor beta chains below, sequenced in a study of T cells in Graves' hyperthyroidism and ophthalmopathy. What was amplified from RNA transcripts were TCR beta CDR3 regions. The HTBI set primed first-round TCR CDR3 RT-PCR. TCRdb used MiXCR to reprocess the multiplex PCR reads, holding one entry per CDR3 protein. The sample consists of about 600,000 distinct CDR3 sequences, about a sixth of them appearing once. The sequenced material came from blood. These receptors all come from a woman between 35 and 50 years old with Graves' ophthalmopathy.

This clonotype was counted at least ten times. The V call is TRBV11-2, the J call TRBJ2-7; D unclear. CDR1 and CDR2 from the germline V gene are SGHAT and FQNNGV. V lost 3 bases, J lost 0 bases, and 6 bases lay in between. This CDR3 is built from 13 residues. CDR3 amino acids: CASSFASSYEQYF. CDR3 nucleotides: TGTGCCAGCAGCTTCGCAAGCTCCTACGAGCAGTACTTC.

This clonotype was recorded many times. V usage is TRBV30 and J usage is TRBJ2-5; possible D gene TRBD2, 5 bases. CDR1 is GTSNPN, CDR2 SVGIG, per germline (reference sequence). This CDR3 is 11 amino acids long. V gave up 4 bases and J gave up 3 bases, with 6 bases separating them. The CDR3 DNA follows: TGTGCCTGGATGAGGGAAGAGACCCAGTACTTC. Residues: CAWMREETQYF.

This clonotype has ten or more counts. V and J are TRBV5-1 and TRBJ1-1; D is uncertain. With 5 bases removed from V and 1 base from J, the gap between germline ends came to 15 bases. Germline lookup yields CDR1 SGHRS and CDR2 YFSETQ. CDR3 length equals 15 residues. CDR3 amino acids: CASRSRLTTNTEAFF. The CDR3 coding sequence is TGCGCCAGCAGGTCCCGGCTGACTACGAACACTGAAGCTTTCTTT.

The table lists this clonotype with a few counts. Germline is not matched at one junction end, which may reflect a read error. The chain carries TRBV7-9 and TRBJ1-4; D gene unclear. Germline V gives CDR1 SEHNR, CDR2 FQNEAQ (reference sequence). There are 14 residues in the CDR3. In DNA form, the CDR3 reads TGTGCCAACAGCTCCCGGACGGAGGGCGAAAAACTGTTTTTT. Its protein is CANSSRTEGEKLFF.

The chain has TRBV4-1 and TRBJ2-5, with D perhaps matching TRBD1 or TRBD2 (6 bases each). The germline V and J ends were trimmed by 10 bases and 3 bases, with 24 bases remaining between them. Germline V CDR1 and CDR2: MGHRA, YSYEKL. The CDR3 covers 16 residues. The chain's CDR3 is CATSRGAEPPKETQYF. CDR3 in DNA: TGCGCCACATCGAGGGGGGCGGAACCGCCCAAAGAGACCCAGTACTTC.

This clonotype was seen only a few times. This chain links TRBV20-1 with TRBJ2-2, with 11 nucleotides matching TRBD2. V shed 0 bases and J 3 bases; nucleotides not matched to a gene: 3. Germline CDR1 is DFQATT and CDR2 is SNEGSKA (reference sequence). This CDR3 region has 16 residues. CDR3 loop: CSARDQLAGDTGELFF. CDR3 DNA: TGCAGTGCTAGAGACCAACTAGCGGGAGACACCGGGGAGCTGTTTTTT.

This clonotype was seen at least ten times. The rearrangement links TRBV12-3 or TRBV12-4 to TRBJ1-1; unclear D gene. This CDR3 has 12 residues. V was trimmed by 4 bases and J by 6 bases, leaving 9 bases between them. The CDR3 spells CASSSLTSEAFF. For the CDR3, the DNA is TGTGCCAGCAGTTCCCTAACGTCTGAAGCTTTCTTT.

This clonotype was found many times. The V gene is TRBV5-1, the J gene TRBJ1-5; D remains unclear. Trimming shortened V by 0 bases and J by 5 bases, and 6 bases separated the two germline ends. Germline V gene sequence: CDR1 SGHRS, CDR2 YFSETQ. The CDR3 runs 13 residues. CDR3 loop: CASSLGYDQPQHF. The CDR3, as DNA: TGCGCCAGCAGCTTGGGTTATGATCAGCCCCAGCATTTT.

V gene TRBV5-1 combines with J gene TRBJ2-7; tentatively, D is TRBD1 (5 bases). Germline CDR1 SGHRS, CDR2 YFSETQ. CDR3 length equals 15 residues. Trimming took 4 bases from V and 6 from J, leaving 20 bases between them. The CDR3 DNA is TGCGCCAGCAGCAGTGCAGGGTTTTATGCTTCCGAGCAGTACTTC. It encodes CASSSAGFYASEQYF.

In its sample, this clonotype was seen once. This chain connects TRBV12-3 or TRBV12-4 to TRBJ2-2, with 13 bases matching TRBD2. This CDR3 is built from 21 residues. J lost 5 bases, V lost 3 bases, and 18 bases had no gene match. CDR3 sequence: CASSLKTSGGQYYRRTGELFF. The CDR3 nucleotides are TGTGCCAGCAGTTTGAAGACTAGCGGGGGGCAATATTACCGTCGAACCGGGGAGCTGTTTTTT.

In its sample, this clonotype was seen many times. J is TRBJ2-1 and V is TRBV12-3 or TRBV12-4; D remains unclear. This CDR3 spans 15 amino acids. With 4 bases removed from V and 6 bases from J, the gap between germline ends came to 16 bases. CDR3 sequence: CASSYWEKEINEQFF. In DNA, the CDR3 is TGTGCCAGCAGTTATTGGGAAAAGGAGATCAATGAGCAGTTCTTC.

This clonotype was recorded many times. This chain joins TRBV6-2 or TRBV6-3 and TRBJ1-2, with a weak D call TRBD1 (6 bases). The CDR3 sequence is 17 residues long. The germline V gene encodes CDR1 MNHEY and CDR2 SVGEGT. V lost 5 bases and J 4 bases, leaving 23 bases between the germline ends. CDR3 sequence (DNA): TGTGCCAGCAGTATCGGACAGACCCACCGCCTAGTCTATGGCTACACCTTC. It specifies CASSIGQTHRLVYGYTF.

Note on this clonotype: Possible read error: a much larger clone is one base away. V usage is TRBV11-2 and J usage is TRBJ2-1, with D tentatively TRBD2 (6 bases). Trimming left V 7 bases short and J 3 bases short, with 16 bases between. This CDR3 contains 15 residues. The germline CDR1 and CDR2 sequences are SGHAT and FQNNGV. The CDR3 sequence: CASNSGRTNYNEQFF. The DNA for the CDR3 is TGTGCCAGCAACTCTGGGAGGACAAACTACAATGAGCAGTTCTTC.

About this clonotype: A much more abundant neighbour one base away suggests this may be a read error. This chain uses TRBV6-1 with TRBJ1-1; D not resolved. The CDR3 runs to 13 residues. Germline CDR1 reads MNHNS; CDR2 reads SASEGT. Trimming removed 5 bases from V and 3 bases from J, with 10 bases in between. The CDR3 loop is CASSPNMDTEAFF. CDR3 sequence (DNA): TGTGCCAGCAGTCCGAACATGGACACTGAAGCTTTCTTT.

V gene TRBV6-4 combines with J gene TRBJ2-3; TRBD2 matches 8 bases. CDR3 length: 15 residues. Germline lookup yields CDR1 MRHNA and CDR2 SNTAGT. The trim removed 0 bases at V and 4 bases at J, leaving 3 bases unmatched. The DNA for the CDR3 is TGTGCCAGCAGTGACTCGGCGGGGGGACCAGATACGCAGTATTTT. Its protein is CASSDSAGGPDTQYF.

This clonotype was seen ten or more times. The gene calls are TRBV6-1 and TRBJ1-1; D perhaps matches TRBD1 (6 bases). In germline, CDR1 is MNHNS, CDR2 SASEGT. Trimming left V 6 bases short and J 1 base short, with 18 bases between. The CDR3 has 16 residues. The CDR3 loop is CASSQAGVIRNTEAFF. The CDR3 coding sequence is TGTGCCAGCAGCCAGGCAGGGGTAATCAGGAACACTGAAGCTTTCTTT.

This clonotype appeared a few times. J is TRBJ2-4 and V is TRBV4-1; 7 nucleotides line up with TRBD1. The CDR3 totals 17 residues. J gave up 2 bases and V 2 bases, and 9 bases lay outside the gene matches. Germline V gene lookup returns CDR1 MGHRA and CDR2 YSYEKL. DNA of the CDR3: TGCGCCAGCAGCCAACCCCGGACAGGAGAACCCAAAAACATTCAGTACTTC. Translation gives CASSQPRTGEPKNIQYF.

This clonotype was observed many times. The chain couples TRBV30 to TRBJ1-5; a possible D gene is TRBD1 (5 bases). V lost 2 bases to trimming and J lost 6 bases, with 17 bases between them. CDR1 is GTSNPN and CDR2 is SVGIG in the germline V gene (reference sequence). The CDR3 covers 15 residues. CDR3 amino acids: CAWSHNRDDGQPQHF. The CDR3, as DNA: TGTGCCTGGAGTCACAACCGGGACGATGGTCAGCCCCAGCATTTT.

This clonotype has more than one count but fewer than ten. CDR3 DNA: TGTGCCATCAGTGTTGGGACAACCTACGAGCAGTACTTC. Encoded protein: CAISVGTTYEQYF. This sequence joins TRBV10-3 and TRBJ2-7; possibly TRBD1 for D (6 bases). This CDR3 has 13 residues. Between the trimmed V and J ends, which lost 4 bases and 2 bases, there was a span of 9 bases. Germline V gene data show CDR1 as ENHRY and CDR2 as SYGVKD.

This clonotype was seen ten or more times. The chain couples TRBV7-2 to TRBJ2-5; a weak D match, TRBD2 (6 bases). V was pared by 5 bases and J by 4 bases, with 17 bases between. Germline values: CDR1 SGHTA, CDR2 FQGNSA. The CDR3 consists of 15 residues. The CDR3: CASSLLALGLETQYF. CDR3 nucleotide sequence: TGTGCCAGCAGCCTCCTAGCGTTGGGGTTAGAGACCCAGTACTTC. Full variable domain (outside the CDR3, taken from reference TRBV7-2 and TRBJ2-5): GAGVSQSPSNKVTEKGKDVELRCDPISGHTALYWYRQSLGQGLEFLIYFQGNSAPDKSGLPSDRFSAERTGGSVSTLTIQRTQQEDSAVYLCASSLLALGLETQYFGPGTRLLVL.